This T cell receptor beta chain is drawn from a study of spatial heterogeneity in lung cancer. Overall study results and limits: It was found that expanded intratumoral alpha and beta TCR counts tracked tumor mutation counts.

All TCR cDNA molecules were individually tagged with a unique molecular identifier. TCRdb ran MiXCR on the 5' RACE reads and lists one entry per CDR3 protein. The sample lists about 5,100 distinct CDR3 sequences; roughly 8% were seen once. By sample fraction, this clonotype is medium-sized. Its target is unknown. Indicated time point: sample taken at primary tumor resection. The CDR3 spans 13 residues. In germline, CDR1 is SQVTM, CDR2 ANQGSEA. The ends lost 7 bases at V and 1 base at J; junction bases unmatched: 5. Sequencing was performed on lung tumor tissue, taken at surgery. The V call is TRBV29-1, the J call TRBJ2-7; 9 positions agree with TRBD2. The receptor's source is a female donor with early-stage non-small cell lung cancer. CDR3 nucleotides: TGCAGCGCGACTAGCGGCGGTTCCTACGAGCAGTACTTC. As protein: CSATSGGSYEQYF.